This TCR beta chain was sequenced for a study of blood T cells in healthy people across ages. Whole-study findings and limits: The diversity estimates, figures obtained from one million T cells, were considered underestimates.

Whenever a sample was processed, at least 6 million PBMCs were isolated. Trimming stripped 1 base from V and 11 bases from J, with 14 bases between. CDR3 length equals 13 residues. For the second PCR, which ran for 7 to 11 cycles, a sample-barcoded 5' primer and a J-beta primer mix were used. MiXCR, run by TCRdb on the 5' RACE reads, gives a single entry per CDR3 protein. This table has around 1.1 million distinct CDR3 sequences, around two fifths appearing once. Of note for this clonotype: The antigen remains undetermined.

Sequenced sample: blood. The receptor's source is a man younger than 30 in good health. V is TRBV12-3 or TRBV12-4 and J is TRBJ1-1; D may be TRBD1 (5 bases). CDR3 region: CASSLGLGGEAFF. The CDR3 region has the DNA TGTGCCAGCAGTTTAGGGTTGGGGGGTGAGGCTTTCTTT.